The 10 T cell receptor beta chains below come from one sample, sequenced in a study of T cell changes during pregnancy in multiple sclerosis. Repertoires were generated with immunoSEQ multiplex PCR, while TCRdb's copy carries only in-frame clones and drops some. The sample lists approximately 60,000 clones; roughly 89% were seen once. The sample was peripheral blood from another person, used as feeder cells. The receptors were gathered from a human donor whose cells served as feeder cells for cultures in a pregnancy study.

The rearrangement joins TRBV2 to TRBJ2-3; 8 bases line up with TRBD1. In germline, CDR1 is SNHLY, CDR2 FYNNEI. The CDR3 consists of 15 residues. With 6 bases clipped from V and 2 bases from J, the junction kept 7 bases outside the gene matches. CDR3 residues: CASSPGTGVTDTQYF. CDR3 sequence (DNA): TGTGCCAGCAGCCCAGGGACAGGAGTCACAGATACGCAGTATTTT.

The chain carries TRBV5-1 and TRBJ2-3; weak D call: TRBD1 (5 bases). The CDR3 has 16 residues. The V gene lost 1 base and the J gene lost 3 bases, with 15 bases spanning the gap. Per the germline V gene, CDR1 is SGHRS and CDR2 is YFSETQ. The CDR3 spells CASSLRGSSLTDTQYF. DNA for the CDR3: TGCGCCAGCAGCTTGAGGGGTAGCTCCCTGACAGATACGCAGTATTTT.

V is TRBV9 and J is TRBJ2-1; TRBD2 agrees at 11 bases. This CDR3 contains 16 residues. Per germline, CDR1 SGDLS and CDR2 YYNGEE. Trimming at V came to 2 bases and at J to 4 bases, leaving 5 bases not matched to a gene. CDR3 protein: CASSVSGGAEYNEQFF. CDR3 sequence (DNA): TGTGCCAGCAGCGTTAGCGGGGGGGCCGAGTACAATGAGCAGTTCTTC.

The V and J genes are TRBV7-3 and TRBJ2-7; 11 nucleotides line up with TRBD2. CDR3 length: 16 residues. Trimming removed 4 bases from V and 7 bases from J; junction bases left unmatched: 12. Per the germline V gene, CDR1 is SGHTA and CDR2 is FQGTGA. CDR3 residues: CASSSSGTSGAWEQYF. The DNA for the CDR3 is TGTGCCAGCAGCTCCTCCGGGACTAGCGGCGCTTGGGAGCAGTACTTC.

The CDR3 DNA sequence: TGTGCCAGCAGCCGACAAGACGGCTACACCTTC. It codes for CASSRQDGYTF. The V and J genes are TRBV6-5 and TRBJ1-2; unclear D gene. CDR1 and CDR2 from the germline V gene are MNHEY and SVGAGI. The V end was cut by 6 bases, the J end by 8 bases, with 10 bases between. This CDR3 is 11 amino acids long.

V usage is TRBV29-1 and J usage is TRBJ1-1; TRBD1 is a possible D gene (5 bases). The CDR3 sequence is 13 residues long. V lost 4 bases and J 1 base, leaving 10 bases between the germline ends. Germline CDR1 reads SQVTM; CDR2 reads ANQGSEA. The CDR3 here is CSVARAGNTEAFF. DNA for the CDR3: TGCAGCGTTGCCAGGGCGGGGAACACTGAAGCTTTCTTT.

This clone was seen just once. This chain links TRBV6-6 with TRBJ2-1; 9 bases are a match to TRBD2. The CDR3 sequence is 15 residues long. V lost 6 bases and J lost 9; bases outside the gene matches: 12. Germline-derived CDR1 and CDR2 are MNHNY and SVGAGI (reference sequence). CDR3 amino acids: CASRVSGRVRGEQFF. The DNA for the CDR3 is TGTGCCAGCAGAGTTAGCGGGAGAGTGCGGGGTGAGCAGTTCTTC.

The V gene is TRBV15, the J gene TRBJ1-1, with TRBD1 as a possible D gene (5 bases). Germline-derived CDR1 and CDR2 are LNHNV and YYDKDF (reference sequence). This CDR3 contains 13 residues. V lost 7 bases to trimming and J lost 5 bases, with 14 bases between them. DNA for the CDR3: TGTGCCACCACCAAAGGGAGGGGTACTGAAGCTTTCTTT. This encodes CATTKGRGTEAFF.

The chain links TRBV19 to TRBJ1-3; D uncertain. Trimming pared 7 bases from V and 0 bases from J, leaving 7 bases between. The germline gives CDR1 LNHDA, CDR2 SQIVND (reference sequence). CDR3 length: 13 amino acids. CDR3 nucleotide sequence: TGTGCCAGTACGCCGTTCTCTGGAAACACCATATATTTT. This codes for CASTPFSGNTIYF.

V gene TRBV15 combines with J gene TRBJ1-4, with 9 bases aligning to TRBD1. This CDR3 has 17 residues. CDR1 is LNHNV and CDR2 is YYDKDF in the germline V gene (reference sequence). J gave up 4 bases and V 1 base, and 7 bases lay outside the gene matches. CDR3 amino acids: CATSRVGTGTSNEKLFF. CDR3 DNA sequence: TGTGCCACCAGCAGAGTCGGGACAGGGACCAGTAATGAAAAACTGTTTTTT.